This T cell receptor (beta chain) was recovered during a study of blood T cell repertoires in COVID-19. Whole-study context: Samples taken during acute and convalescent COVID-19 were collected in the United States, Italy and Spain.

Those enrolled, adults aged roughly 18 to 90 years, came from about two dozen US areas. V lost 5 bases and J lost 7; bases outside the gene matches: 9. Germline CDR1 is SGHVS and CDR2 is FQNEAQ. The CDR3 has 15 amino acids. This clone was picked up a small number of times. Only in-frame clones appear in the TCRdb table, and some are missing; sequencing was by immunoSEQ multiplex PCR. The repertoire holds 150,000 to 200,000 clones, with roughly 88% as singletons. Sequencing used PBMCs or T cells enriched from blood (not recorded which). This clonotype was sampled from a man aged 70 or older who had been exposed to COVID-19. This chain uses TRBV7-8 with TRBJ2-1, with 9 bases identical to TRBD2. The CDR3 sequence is CASSPIAGVRNEQFF. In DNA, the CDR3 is TGTGCCAGCAGCCCGATAGCGGGAGTGAGGAATGAGCAGTTCTTC.